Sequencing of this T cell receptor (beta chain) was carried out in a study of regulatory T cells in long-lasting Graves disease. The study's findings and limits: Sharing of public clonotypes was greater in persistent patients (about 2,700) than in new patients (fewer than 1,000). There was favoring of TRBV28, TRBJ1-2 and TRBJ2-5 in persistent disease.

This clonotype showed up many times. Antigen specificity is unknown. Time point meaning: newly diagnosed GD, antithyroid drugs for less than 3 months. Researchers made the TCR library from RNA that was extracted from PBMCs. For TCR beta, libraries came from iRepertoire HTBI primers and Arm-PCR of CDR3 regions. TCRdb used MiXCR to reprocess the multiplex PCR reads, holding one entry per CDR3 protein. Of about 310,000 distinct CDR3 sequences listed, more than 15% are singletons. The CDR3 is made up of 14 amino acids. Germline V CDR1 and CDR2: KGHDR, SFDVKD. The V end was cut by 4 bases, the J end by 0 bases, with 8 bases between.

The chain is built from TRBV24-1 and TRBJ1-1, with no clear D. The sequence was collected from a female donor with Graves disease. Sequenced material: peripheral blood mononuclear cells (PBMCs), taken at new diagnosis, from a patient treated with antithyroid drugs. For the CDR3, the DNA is TGTGCCACCAGTGACACTGGGATGAACACTGAAGCTTTCTTT. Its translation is CATSDTGMNTEAFF.